The clone carrying this T cell receptor beta chain was detected a few times. Antigen specificity is unknown. This CDR3 has 16 amino acids. The ends were cut back, 3 bases at V and 1 base at J, with 15 bases in the middle. In germline, CDR1 is KGHSH, CDR2 LQKENI. The sample is drawn from a study of shared clonotypes between healthy human individuals. Study at large: The study drew on two women and a few men aged 18 to 49 as donors. Findings and caveats of the study: Enrolling few donors narrowed the genetic and exposure-history diversity that was represented. Clonotype sharing levels among donors were expected to vary with sequencing depth.

Assay used: immunoSEQ multiplex PCR; TCRdb lists only in-frame clones, some missing. Here the sample spans fewer than 600,000 clones, approximately 77% being singletons. This clonotype originated in a woman in her 40s in good health. Some clones in this sample may be carry-over from other donors' samples. This chain links TRBV18 with TRBJ1-1; D might be TRBD1 (5 bases). The sample was PBMCs. The chain's CDR3 is CASSPVGAASNTEAFF. CDR3 coding DNA: TGTGCCAGCTCACCGGTAGGGGCAGCTTCGAACACTGAAGCTTTCTTT.